This T cell receptor (beta chain) is from a study of blood T cell repertoires in COVID-19. V was clipped by 1 base and J by 4 bases; unmatched bases: 9. Germline V gene data show CDR1 as SGHAT and CDR2 as FQNNGV. CDR3 size: 16 residues. In the authors' methods: Estimates of nucleated cell counts were drawn from the amplification of reference gene primers. Repertoires were generated with immunoSEQ multiplex PCR, while TCRdb's copy carries only in-frame clones and drops some. V, J and clone size reflect that table, while D and trimming were determined from the DNA. The sample yields 380,000 or so clones, approximately 89% seen once. Symptom resolution, clearance, or two negative PCRs marked the recovered donors of Cohort 3.

Sample: PBMCs or T cells enriched from blood (not recorded which). The sequence was collected from a man aged 25 to 45 who had recovered from COVID-19. This chain joins TRBV11-2 and TRBJ1-2; TRBD1 aligns across 7 bases. The CDR3 spells CASSLVQGPSGYGYTF. The DNA for the CDR3 is TGTGCCAGCAGCTTAGTACAGGGGCCCTCTGGCTATGGCTACACCTTC.